This T cell receptor (beta chain) is drawn from a study of blood T cell repertoires in COVID-19. Study background: Researchers got acute and convalescent COVID-19 samples from the United States, Italy and Spain. The analysed material was cDNA or gDNA that came from T cells, B-cell-depleted T cells, or PBMCs.

Authors' processing steps: Amplification with reference gene primers provided the estimates of nucleated cell counts. Produced via immunoSEQ multiplex PCR; TCRdb's table is partial and in-frame only. From that table come the V and J calls and clone size; the DNA was used to work out D and trimming. The table lists around 230,000 clones, 85% to 90% of them singletons, with 11% in the top ten. The CDR3 totals 17 residues. Trimming cost V 4 bases and J 0 bases; bases outside gene matches: 3. Per the germline V gene, CDR1 is SGHDT and CDR2 is YYEEEE. Patients from Seattle were sampled longitudinally, starting during active infection. The table lists this clone with a count of one.

The rearrangement links TRBV5-6 to TRBJ2-6, with 11 bases identical to TRBD1. The sequencing sample was made of peripheral blood. The origin of this receptor is a middle-aged man with COVID-19, enrolled during active disease. CDR3 DNA sequence: TGTGCCAGCAGCGACGGGACAGGGGGCTCTGGGGCCAACGTCCTGACTTTC. Amino acid sequence: CASSDGTGGSGANVLTF.